This T cell receptor beta chain comes out of a study of cytotoxic CD8 clonotypes in ibrutinib-treated CLL. Study as a whole: Some 10 relapsed/refractory, some 14 treatment-naive; around 18 IGHV unmutated. Study-wide results and caveats: The study found public clonotypes uncommon, contracting or stable on treatment. Baseline clonality was higher than in age-matched healthy donors and moved in step with circulating CD8+ T-cell counts.

As regards this clone: Its antigen is unidentified.

Germline V gene sequence: CDR1 DFQATT, CDR2 SNEGSKA (reference sequence). The CDR3 consists of 10 residues. The V end was cut by 2 bases, the J end by 10 bases, with 6 bases between. Libraries were prepared by immunoSEQ multiplex PCR; TCRdb keeps only in-frame clonotypes and omits some of them. The sample contains 150,000 to 200,000 clones, roughly four fifths of which appear only once. This chain links TRBV20-1 with TRBJ2-1; TRBD1 is a possible D gene (5 bases). The source material was PBMCs, sampled after 12 months of ibrutinib treatment. The receptor's source is a human donor with chronic lymphocytic leukemia. CDR3 residues: CSARQGEQFF. The CDR3 coding sequence is TGCAGTGCTAGACAGGGAGAGCAGTTCTTC.